This passage covers 18 T cell receptor beta chains from one sample sequenced in a study of response to subunit inactivated influenza vaccine. MiXCR, applied by TCRdb to the RT-PCR reads, yields one record per CDR3 protein. The sample lists 650,000 to 800,000 distinct CDR3 sequences; 14% were seen once. Sequenced here: PBMCs from blood, sampled around 14 days before vaccination. These receptor sequences come from a man in his forties or fifties who received an inactivated influenza vaccine.

V usage is TRBV18 and J usage is TRBJ2-1; 10 bases fit TRBD1. Germline V CDR1 and CDR2: KGHSH, LQKENI. V shed 4 bases, J shed 9 bases, and the junction held 9 bases outside the gene matches. The CDR3 contains 15 residues. The CDR3 loop is CASSQPDRGYGEQFF. CDR3 sequence (DNA): TGTGCCAGCTCACAACCGGACAGGGGGTATGGTGAGCAGTTCTTC.

In its sample, this clonotype was seen many times. The V and J genes are TRBV25-1 and TRBJ2-1; D may correspond to TRBD1 or TRBD2 (5 bases each). Germline assignment: CDR1 MGHDK and CDR2 SYGVNS. Trimming removed 9 bases at V and 2 bases at J, with 20 bases between. The CDR3 is made up of 16 amino acids. The CDR3 coding sequence is TGTGCCAGTCCGTTGGTCCGGGACGACACCTACAATGAGCAGTTCTTC. It encodes CASPLVRDDTYNEQFF.

V and J are TRBV5-6 and TRBJ2-1; TRBD1 is a possible D gene (5 bases). Germline V CDR1 and CDR2: SGHDT, YYEEEE. The ends were cut back, 3 bases at V and 1 base at J, with 11 bases in the middle. The CDR3 totals 15 residues. CDR3 protein: CASSWTQGSYNEQFF. The DNA for the CDR3 is TGTGCCAGCAGCTGGACCCAGGGTTCCTACAATGAGCAGTTCTTC.

On this clonotype: Compared with germline, one end of the junction differs, possibly owing to a read error. The chain joins TRBV9 to TRBJ2-2, with D possibly called TRBD1 or TRBD2 (5 bases each). CDR3 length equals 17 residues. Germline loops: CDR1 SGDLS, CDR2 YYNGEE. The CDR3 is CSSSIRDGTANTGELFF. The DNA for the CDR3 is TGTTCCAGCAGTATTAGGGACGGAACCGCGAACACCGGGGAGCTGTTTTTT.

This clonotype was counted between two and nine times. J is TRBJ1-6 and V is TRBV5-1; D may be TRBD1 (6 bases). V lost 2 bases and J lost 7, with 19 bases in between. This CDR3 contains 17 residues. Germline V gene lookup returns CDR1 SGHRS and CDR2 YFSETQ. In DNA form, the CDR3 reads TGCGCCAGCAGCTTCGAGGGCCCGACAGGAATCAATTCACCCCTCCACTTT. This codes for CASSFEGPTGINSPLHF.

This clonotype was seen only a few times. The gene calls are TRBV19 and TRBJ2-4, with unresolved D. This CDR3 has 15 amino acids. Trimming cost V 5 bases and J 4 bases, with 15 bases left between them. In germline, CDR1 is LNHDA, CDR2 SQIVND (reference sequence). This CDR3 is CASSRGPFLKNIQYF. CDR3 sequence (DNA): TGTGCCAGTAGTCGCGGTCCCTTTTTGAAAAACATTCAGTACTTC.

The chain couples TRBV6-5 to TRBJ1-2; 8 nucleotides line up with TRBD1. The CDR3 spans 14 residues. Germline loops: CDR1 MNHEY, CDR2 SVGAGI. The trim removed 4 bases at V and 8 bases at J, leaving 9 bases unmatched. The CDR3 loop reads CASSSRTGLGGYTF. In DNA form, the CDR3 reads TGTGCCAGCAGTTCCCGGACAGGGCTGGGGGGCTACACCTTC.

This clonotype appeared many times. The chain carries TRBV6-6 and TRBJ2-3; possibly TRBD2 for D (6 bases). Germline CDR1 is MNHNY and CDR2 is SVGAGI (reference sequence). The CDR3 contains 13 residues. Trimming removed 5 bases from V and 0 bases from J, with 6 bases in between. This chain's CDR3 is CASSAGSTDTQYF. CDR3 DNA sequence: TGTGCCAGCAGTGCGGGGAGCACAGATACGCAGTATTTT.

The chain couples TRBV7-2 to TRBJ2-2; D is unresolved. The CDR3 sequence is 16 residues long. V gave up 5 bases and J gave up 2 bases, with 15 bases separating them. The germline gives CDR1 SGHTA, CDR2 FQGNSA. Here the CDR3 DNA reads TGTGCCAGCAGCGTACACGGTCCCGATAACACCGGGGAGCTGTTTTTT. Translating gives CASSVHGPDNTGELFF. The full variable domain, rest sourced from reference TRBV7-2 and TRBJ2-2, is GAGVSQSPSNKVTEKGKDVELRCDPISGHTALYWYRQSLGQGLEFLIYFQGNSAPDKSGLPSDRFSAERTGGSVSTLTIQRTQQEDSAVYLCASSVHGPDNTGELFFGEGSRLTVL.

The V gene is TRBV2, the J gene TRBJ2-4, with no clear D. This CDR3 comprises 14 residues. Germline loops: CDR1 SNHLY, CDR2 FYNNEI. V was trimmed by 5 bases and J by 3 bases, leaving 11 bases between them. In DNA form, the CDR3 reads TGTGCCAGCAGTTTCGGAGCAGACAAAAACATTCAGTACTTC. Translating gives CASSFGADKNIQYF.

J is TRBJ2-1 and V is TRBV30, with 8 bases matching TRBD2. The germline CDR1 and CDR2 sequences are GTSNPN and SVGIG (reference sequence). The CDR3 spans 16 residues. The V and J ends lost 2 bases and 8 bases, in that order; junction bases with no gene match: 14. CDR3 protein: CAWSMGGGGPGDEQFF. The CDR3 bases are TGTGCCTGGAGTATGGGTGGCGGGGGGCCTGGGGATGAGCAGTTCTTC.

This clonotype showed up just a few times. The chain employs TRBV3-1 and TRBJ1-5; D not resolved. This CDR3 has 15 residues. Germline V lookup: CDR1 LGHDT, CDR2 YNNKEL (reference sequence). The ends were cut back, 2 bases at V and 2 bases at J, with 10 bases in the middle. CDR3 region: CASSQSSWGNQPQHF. CDR3 in DNA: TGTGCCAGCAGCCAATCTAGTTGGGGCAATCAGCCCCAGCATTTT.

This clonotype was seen repeatedly, ten times or more. V and J are TRBV11-2 and TRBJ2-2; D might be TRBD2 (5 bases). Germline CDR1 reads SGHAT; CDR2 reads FQNNGV. The CDR3 is 15 amino acids. Trimming stripped 1 base from V and 0 bases from J, with 6 bases between. CDR3 DNA: TGTGCCAGCAGCTTAGTCGGGACGAACACCGGGGAGCTGTTTTTT. Its protein product is CASSLVGTNTGELFF.

This sequence joins TRBV5-1 and TRBJ2-3; TRBD2 aligns across 12 bases. CDR1 and CDR2 (germline): SGHRS, YFSETQ. The CDR3 is 16 residues long. The V and J ends lost 3 bases and 2 bases, in that order; junction bases with no gene match: 4. Here the CDR3 reads CASSSGTSGPTDTQYF. The CDR3 nucleotides are TGCGCCAGCAGCTCCGGGACTAGCGGGCCCACAGATACGCAGTATTTT.

V usage is TRBV4-3 and J usage is TRBJ2-2, with D perhaps TRBD2 (6 bases). Germline assignment: CDR1 LGHNA and CDR2 YSLEER. V lost 4 bases, J lost 3 bases, and 18 bases lay in between. There are 17 residues in the CDR3. The CDR3 nucleotides are TGCGCCAGCAGCCTAGAAACCCCGGGAGCGCACACCGGGGAGCTGTTTTTT. Amino acids: CASSLETPGAHTGELFF.

Only a few counts were recorded for this clonotype. V is TRBV4-2 and J is TRBJ2-3; D call uncertain. V was clipped by 1 base and J by 1 base, with 9 bases between them. Germline CDR1 reads LGHNA; CDR2 reads YNFKEQ. CDR3 length: 15 amino acids. CDR3 nucleotide sequence: TGTGCCAGCAGCCAAGCAGCCCAACGCACAGATACGCAGTATTTT. Protein product: CASSQAAQRTDTQYF.

This clonotype has only a few counts. This chain links TRBV15 with TRBJ2-3; TRBD2 matches 13 bases. The V gene end was trimmed by 4 bases and the J gene end by 0 bases; junction bases not matched to a gene: 7. Germline values: CDR1 LNHNV, CDR2 YYDKDF (reference sequence). There are 18 residues in the CDR3. CDR3 bases: TGTGCCACCAGCACAGACTTACTAGCGGGGGGGAGCACAGATACGCAGTATTTT. Amino acids: CATSTDLLAGGSTDTQYF.

The sample holds a few counts of this clonotype. This chain uses TRBV6-2 or TRBV6-3 with TRBJ2-7, with 7 bases that match TRBD2. Germline CDR1 MNHEY, CDR2 SVGEGT. Trimming removed 6 bases from V and 6 bases from J; junction bases left unmatched: 8. The CDR3 consists of 13 residues. DNA of the CDR3: TGTGCCAGCAGCGGTTCGTTAGCGGGCGAGCAGTACTTC. It is translated as CASSGSLAGEQYF.